This TCR beta chain was sequenced for a study of blood T cell repertoires in COVID-19. Study-wide context: T cells, B-cell-depleted T cells, or PBMCs provided the cDNA or gDNA that served as material.

CDR3 length: 17 amino acids. Germline V gene sequence: CDR1 MNHEY, CDR2 SMNVEV (reference sequence). Trimming removed 10 bases from V and 1 base from J; junction bases left unmatched: 13. Clones were sequenced by immunoSEQ multiplex PCR, and TCRdb holds only the in-frame ones, with some missing. The top ten hold under 10% of the sample, which has 240,000 or so clones, roughly 90% seen once. In assigning cohorts, the study relied on participant-reported clinical history. All recovered Cohort 3 donors got two negative PCRs, got clearance, or saw symptom resolution. The V gene is TRBV27, the J gene TRBJ1-6; 7 nucleotides align to TRBD1. Sample: PBMCs or T cells enriched from blood (not recorded which). This receptor was identified in a man aged 35 to 55 who had recovered from COVID-19. CDR3 amino acids: CANPHHRGKSYNSPLHF. The CDR3, as DNA: TGTGCCAACCCTCACCACAGGGGTAAATCCTATAATTCACCCCTCCACTTT.